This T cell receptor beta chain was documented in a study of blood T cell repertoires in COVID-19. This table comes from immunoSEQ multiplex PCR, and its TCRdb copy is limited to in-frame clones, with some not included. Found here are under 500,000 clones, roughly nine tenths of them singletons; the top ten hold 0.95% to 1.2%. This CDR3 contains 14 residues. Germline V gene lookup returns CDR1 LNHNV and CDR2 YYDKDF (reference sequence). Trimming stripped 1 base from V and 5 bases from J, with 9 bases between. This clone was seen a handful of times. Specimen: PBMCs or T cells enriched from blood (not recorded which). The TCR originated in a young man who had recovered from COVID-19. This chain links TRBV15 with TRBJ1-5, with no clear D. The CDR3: CATSRGGLDQPQHF. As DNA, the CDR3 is TGTGCCACCAGCAGAGGAGGGTTGGATCAGCCCCAGCATTTT.